This TCR beta chain came from a study of blood T cell repertoires in COVID-19. Study-wide context: The United States, Italy and Spain supplied acute and convalescent COVID-19 samples. T cells, B-cell-depleted T cells, or PBMCs provided the cDNA or gDNA that served as material.

CDR1 is SGDLS and CDR2 is YYNGEE in the germline V gene. Trimming cost V 3 bases and J 3 bases; bases outside gene matches: 4. The CDR3 totals 14 residues. Generated by immunoSEQ multiplex PCR, the TCRdb table keeps only in-frame clones and is missing some. The sample contains roughly 230,000 clones, around 83% of which appear only once. The sequencing input was peripheral blood. V and J are TRBV9 and TRBJ2-7; 9 bases align to TRBD2. This clonotype was sampled from a woman aged 45-59 years with acute or convalescent COVID-19. Here the CDR3 reads CASSASGGSYEQYF. In DNA form, the CDR3 reads TGTGCCAGCAGCGCGAGCGGGGGGAGCTACGAGCAGTACTTC.